One T cell receptor beta chain is described in this entry. Its matching antigen is unknown. Trimming at V came to 1 base and at J to 4 bases, leaving 4 bases not matched to a gene. The CDR3 is 16 amino acids. Per germline, CDR1 SGHDN and CDR2 FVKESK. This specimen belongs to a study of T cells after posttransplantation cyclophosphamide. Whole-study findings and limits: Later post-transplant blood repertoires were often dominated by donor CD8+ memory clones. Blood and skin or GI T cell repertoires showed limited TRB overlap.

Assay used: immunoSEQ multiplex PCR; TCRdb lists only in-frame clones, some missing. In the table there are roughly 15,000 clones, 65% to 85% of which are singletons. Methotrexate plus calcineurin inhibitor accompanied controls' myeloablative marrow transplants; sampling was 1 year later. The J gene is TRBJ2-5, the V gene TRBV14; TRBD2 matches at 12 bases. The source is a young adult male patient who received an allogeneic stem cell transplant from an unrelated donor, was CMV-positive, and had acute and chronic GVHD. Some of the T cells might come from the graft donor. This specimen consisted of PBMCs, obtained 441 days after allogeneic stem cell transplant with calcineurin inhibitor and methotrexate. CDR3 sequence: CASSQGLAGVGETQYF. CDR3 nucleotide sequence: TGTGCCAGCAGCCAAGGACTAGCGGGAGTTGGAGAGACCCAGTACTTC.